Shown below are 29 T cell receptor beta chains from a single sample sequenced in a study of T cells in severe cutaneous drug reactions. The iRepertoire multiplex PCR system with TCR subtype-specific primers built both bulk and single-cell libraries. TCRdb re-called the multiplex PCR reads, yielding one record per CDR3 amino acid sequence without DNA. The ten top clones account for 15%, within a sample of about 5,000 distinct CDR3 sequences. Sequenced patients had Stevens-Johnson syndrome or toxic epidermal necrolysis caused by carbamazepine. Sequenced sample: PBMCs. All receptors derive from a human donor with a severe cutaneous adverse drug reaction.

This chain joins TRBV29-1 and TRBJ2-7; the TRBD2 assignment by TCRdb is unverifiable without DNA. This CDR3 is built from 14 residues. Per germline, CDR1 SQVTM and CDR2 ANQGSEA. The CDR3 spells CSVRPTSGSYEQYF.

According to its frequency, this clonotype is medium-sized. The chain is built from TRBV6-2 or TRBV6-3 and TRBJ2-7; TCRdb reports TRBD2, a call that lacks DNA to check it against. The CDR3 loop spans 15 amino acids. The germline V gene encodes CDR1 MNHEY and CDR2 SVGEGT. CDR3 sequence: CASSPTSEGSYEQYF.

Judged by frequency, this clonotype is medium-sized. This chain uses TRBV6-2 or TRBV6-3 with TRBJ2-5; checking the TCRdb D call of TRBD2 is not possible without DNA. Germline V lookup: CDR1 MNHEY, CDR2 SVGEGT. There are 14 residues in the CDR3. CDR3 in amino acids: CASTSPPALEGQYF.

The V call is TRBV4-1, the J call TRBJ1-5; TCRdb lists TRBD1, though no DNA is available to test this call. Germline assignment: CDR1 MGHRA and CDR2 YSYEKL. CDR3 length: 15 amino acids. The CDR3 loop reads CASSRVTGGDQPQHF.

V usage is TRBV4-1 and J usage is TRBJ2-4; lacking DNA, the TRBD2 call made by TCRdb goes unchecked. Germline CDR1 and CDR2: MGHRA and YSYEKL. The CDR3 is 16 residues long. The CDR3 reads CASSQDRVGVWNIQYF.

This chain links TRBV4-1 with TRBJ2-7; TCRdb returns TRBD1, unconfirmable since there is no DNA. The germline V gene encodes CDR1 MGHRA and CDR2 YSYEKL. CDR3 length equals 14 residues. This CDR3 reads CASSQAQGADEQYF.

V is TRBV6-6 and J is TRBJ1-2. The CDR3 extends over 14 amino acids. In germline, CDR1 is MNHNY, CDR2 SVGAGI (reference sequence). The CDR3: CASSYSAGAVGYTF.

According to its frequency, this clonotype is medium-sized. The rearrangement links TRBV4-3 to TRBJ2-3. Germline loops: CDR1 LGHNA, CDR2 YSLEER. The CDR3 loop spans 15 amino acids. The CDR3 region is CASSQYGTHTDTQYF.

By frequency, this clonotype registers medium-sized. CDR3 sequence reads: CASLTGYNEQFF. This chain connects TRBV6-1 to TRBJ2-1; TCRdb returns TRBD1, unconfirmable since there is no DNA. Germline values: CDR1 MNHNS, CDR2 SASEGT. This CDR3 has 12 amino acids.

The chain uses TRBV5-6 and TRBJ2-5. CDR1 SGHDT and CDR2 YYEEEE come from the germline V gene. CDR3 length: 13 residues. The CDR3 is CASSLRHQETQYF. The entire variable domain, with the rest obtained from reference TRBV5-6 and TRBJ2-5, is as follows: DAGVTQSPTHLIKTRGQQVTLRCSPKSGHDTVSWYQQALGQGPQFIFQYYEEEERQRGNFPDRFSGHQFPNYSSELNVNALLLGDSALYLCASSLRHQETQYFGPGTRLLVL.

The genes are TRBV2 and TRBJ2-3; the D gene TCRdb calls, TRBD2, cannot be checked with no DNA. Germline CDR1 is SNHLY and CDR2 is FYNNEI. The CDR3 length is 14 residues. CDR3 region: CASSPTSGKDTQYF.

Frequency places this clonotype as medium-sized. The V and J genes are TRBV28 and TRBJ1-2; the D call from TCRdb, TRBD1, cannot be confirmed without DNA. Germline V gives CDR1 MDHEN, CDR2 SYDVKM. The CDR3 spans 18 residues. The CDR3 sequence: CASSLSGQGGVRNYGYTF.

By frequency, this clonotype is medium-sized. The J gene is TRBJ1-3, the V gene TRBV6-5; the TCRdb D gene call, TRBD1, has no DNA to confirm it. From germline, CDR1 is MNHEY and CDR2 SVGAGI. CDR3 length: 17 amino acids. The CDR3 protein is CASSYSRQAGPGNTIYF.

This sequence joins TRBV5-4 and TRBJ1-5. This CDR3 spans 17 amino acids. Germline V gene sequence: CDR1 SGHNT, CDR2 YYREEE (reference sequence). This CDR3 reads CASSWDRGIPLEQPQHF.

V is TRBV9 and J is TRBJ2-3; there is no DNA to check the TCRdb D call of TRBD2. Germline V gene data show CDR1 as SGDLS and CDR2 as YYNGEE. The CDR3 has 16 amino acids. The CDR3 sequence: CASSVDRDSGTDTQYF.

This clonotype is deemed medium-sized by its frequency. The V gene is TRBV28, the J gene TRBJ1-1. The germline CDR1 and CDR2 sequences are MDHEN and SYDVKM. CDR3 length: 12 amino acids. The CDR3 reads CASRIQNTEAFF.

This clonotype is deemed medium-sized (0.01 to 0.1%) by its frequency. The V gene is TRBV4-3, the J gene TRBJ2-1; the TRBD2 assignment by TCRdb is unverifiable without DNA. The CDR3 has 17 residues. CDR1 and CDR2 from the germline V gene are LGHNA and YSLEER. CDR3 sequence reads: CASSQELGLAGDLEQFF.

The gene calls are TRBV6-5 and TRBJ2-7; the TCRdb call, TRBD1, lacks DNA for checking. The CDR3 extends over 13 amino acids. Per the germline V gene, CDR1 is MNHEY and CDR2 is SVGAGI. The CDR3: CASRRTGGDEQYF.

Considering frequency, this clonotype is medium-sized (0.01 to 0.1%). V and J are TRBV27 and TRBJ2-1; TCRdb reports TRBD2, a call that lacks DNA to check it against. The germline V gene has CDR1 MNHEY and CDR2 SMNVEV (reference sequence). CDR3 length: 13 residues. CDR3: CASSKGRGNEQFF.

The chain uses TRBV28 and TRBJ2-7; TCRdb picks TRBD1, but there is no DNA to check that call. The CDR3 covers 15 residues. Per germline, CDR1 MDHEN and CDR2 SYDVKM. CDR3: CASSPTGEAIYEQYF.

This chain links TRBV28 with TRBJ2-7; TCRdb designates TRBD1, a call that cannot be tested without DNA. The germline CDR1 and CDR2 sequences are MDHEN and SYDVKM. The CDR3 is 13 amino acids. CDR3 amino acids: CASSLQGYEEQYF.

According to its frequency, this clonotype is medium-sized. This chain uses TRBV27 with TRBJ2-5; the TCRdb D gene call, TRBD2, has no DNA to confirm it. In germline, CDR1 is MNHEY, CDR2 SMNVEV (reference sequence). CDR3 size: 17 residues. The CDR3 protein is CASSSPGTSGRQETQYF.

CDR3 sequence reads: CASSYHLTGRDNEQFF. The chain employs TRBV6-2 or TRBV6-3 and TRBJ2-1; there is no DNA to check the TCRdb D call of TRBD1. Germline CDR1 and CDR2: MNHEY and SVGEGT. CDR3 size: 16 residues.

Frequency places this clonotype as medium-sized. The V call is TRBV2, the J call TRBJ1-5; the D gene TCRdb calls, TRBD1, cannot be checked with no DNA. The CDR3 is 14 amino acids. Germline V CDR1 and CDR2: SNHLY, FYNNEI. The CDR3 sequence: CASSEDRGGGPQHF. Supplemented by reference TRBV2 and TRBJ1-5, the full variable domain reads EPEVTQTPSHQVTQMGQEVILRCVPISNHLYFYWYRQILGQKVEFLVSFYNNEISEKSEIFDDQFSVERPDGSNFTLKIRSTKLEDSAMYFCASSEDRGGGPQHFGDGTRLSIL.

This clonotype counts as medium-sized by frequency. J is TRBJ1-1 and V is TRBV6-1; the D call of TRBD1 rests on TCRdb alone, since no DNA is present to check it. The CDR3 has 14 residues. Germline V gives CDR1 MNHNS, CDR2 SASEGT. The CDR3 region is CASTPEESATEAFF.

This clonotype is deemed medium-sized by its frequency. The chain recombines TRBV4-2 with TRBJ2-1; the TCRdb D gene call, TRBD1, has no DNA to confirm it. This CDR3 is 14 amino acids long. Germline V gene lookup returns CDR1 LGHNA and CDR2 YNFKEQ. CDR3 loop: CASSQGGQVDEQFF.

This chain links TRBV12-3 or TRBV12-4 with TRBJ1-3. This CDR3 comprises 13 residues. The CDR3 here is CASGEGLGNTIYF.

The V gene is TRBV4-1, the J gene TRBJ2-2; no DNA is available, so the TRBD2 call from TCRdb remains unchecked. The CDR3 has 17 residues. The germline gives CDR1 MGHRA, CDR2 YSYEKL. This CDR3 is CASSQRGAGGDTGELFF.

This clonotype shows up as medium-sized by frequency. The gene calls are TRBV6-1 and TRBJ2-3; no DNA is available, so the TRBD2 call from TCRdb remains unchecked. The CDR3 sequence is 14 residues long. Per the germline V gene, CDR1 is MNHNS and CDR2 is SASEGT. CDR3 amino acids: CASSFRANTDTQYF.